This is a list of T cell receptor beta chains from one sample in a study of beta chain features in type 1 diabetes. Method: immunoSEQ multiplex PCR; TCRdb's copy keeps in-frame clones and lacks some. This repertoire shows 900,000 or so clones, roughly a sixth found once; its top ten account for about 0.025%. Sequencing was carried out using naive CD4+ T cells from blood. Receptors were obtained from a woman in her late teens or twenties in good health. The CDR3 runs from the conserved cysteine through the conserved F or W. A D gene is named only where the DNA matches it firmly. Not all rows give a size; the values are once, few, many and, for expanded clones, a class.

CASSNRRRMFF	TGTGCCAGCAGCAACCGACGGAGGATGTTTTTT	TRBV7-8	TRBJ2-2	-	-
CAISTGSTEAFF	TGTGCCATCAGCACTGGAAGCACTGAAGCTTTCTTT	TRBV10-3	TRBJ1-1	-	-
CASSPTTGRSYNEQFF	TGTGCCAGCAGCCCTACGACAGGTCGCTCCTACAATGAGCAGTTCTTC	TRBV25-1	TRBJ2-1	-	-
CASSSTGTSGVNEQFF	TGTGCCAGCAGCTCGACCGGGACTAGCGGGGTAAATGAGCAGTTCTTC	TRBV7-2	TRBJ2-1	few	TRBD2
CASSLVGTAVRAFF	TGTGCCAGCAGCTTAGTCGGGACAGCCGTACGAGCTTTCTTT	TRBV7-9	TRBJ1-1	-	TRBD1
CASSLIRTGELFF	TGTGCCAGTAGTCTGATCAGAACCGGGGAGCTGTTTTTT	TRBV19	TRBJ2-2	few	-
CASSRVQGFGSQPQHF	TGTGCCAGCAGTCGCGTACAGGGGTTTGGTAGTCAGCCCCAGCATTTT	TRBV28	TRBJ1-5	few	TRBD1
CASSLVGGLFFSYNEQFF	TGTGCCAGCAGCTTAGTAGGGGGACTGTTTTTCTCCTACAATGAGCAGTTCTTC	TRBV11-2	TRBJ2-1	-	-
CASSAALAGGIDTQYF	TGCGCCAGCAGCGCCGCCCTAGCGGGAGGAATAGATACGCAGTATTTT	TRBV23-1	TRBJ2-3	few	TRBD2
CSSRDPNGYTF	TGCAGCTCCCGGGACCCCAATGGCTACACCTTC	TRBV29-1	TRBJ1-2	few	-
CASSYSTRPKPYEQYF	TGTGCCAGCAGTTACTCCACTAGACCCAAACCTTACGAGCAGTACTTC	TRBV6-5	TRBJ2-7	-	-
CASSPVIAGLTDTQYF	TGTGCCAGCAGCCCAGTAATAGCGGGGCTCACAGATACGCAGTATTTT	TRBV7-9	TRBJ2-3	-	TRBD2
CASSYPDRRRTDTQYF	TGTGCCAGCAGCTATCCGGACAGGCGCCGCACAGATACGCAGTATTTT	TRBV11-2	TRBJ2-3	few	TRBD1
CASSLSKSSGLRTQYF	TGTGCCAGCAGTTTATCGAAGTCTAGCGGACTTAGGACCCAGTACTTC	TRBV27	TRBJ2-5	-	TRBD2
CASSQGDRPYNEQFF	TGCGCCAGCAGCCAAGGGGACAGACCCTACAATGAGCAGTTCTTC	TRBV4-3	TRBJ2-1	-	TRBD1
CASSLALRTDTQYF	TGTGCCAGCAGCTTAGCTCTCCGCACAGATACGCAGTATTTT	TRBV7-6	TRBJ2-3	few	-
CASSPGDYSNTGELFF	TGTGCCAGTAGCCCAGGGGACTATTCGAACACCGGGGAGCTGTTTTTT	TRBV19	TRBJ2-2	-	-
CASSPGVYEQYF	TGTGCCAGCTCACCGGGGGTCTACGAGCAGTACTTC	TRBV18	TRBJ2-7	few	-
CASSGRFQETQYF	TGTGCCAGCTCCGGGCGGTTCCAAGAGACCCAGTACTTC	TRBV18	TRBJ2-5	-	-
CASSFIAENTGELFF	TGTGCCAGCAGCTTCATAGCGGAGAACACCGGGGAGCTGTTTTTT	TRBV5-4	TRBJ2-2	-	-
CASTRGPQENYGYTF	TGTGCCAGCACCCGAGGCCCACAGGAGAACTATGGCTACACCTTC	TRBV7-2	TRBJ1-2	few	-
CASSFWGPTGELFF	TGTGCCAGCAGCTTTTGGGGGCCCACCGGGGAGCTGTTTTTT	TRBV7-8	TRBJ2-2	few	-
CASSGLAGVPDTQYF	TGTGCCAGCAGCGGGCTAGCGGGAGTTCCGGATACGCAGTATTTT	TRBV21-1	TRBJ2-3	-	-
CASSQGATFPYTQYF	TGCGCCAGCAGCCAGGGAGCGACCTTCCCCTATACGCAGTATTTT	TRBV4-1	TRBJ2-3	-	-
CASSLPSGLAGGFSYNEQFF	TGCGCCAGCAGCTTGCCTTCAGGACTAGCGGGAGGGTTCTCCTACAATGAGCAGTTCTTC	TRBV5-1	TRBJ2-1	-	TRBD2
CASSFRELNTEAFF	TGTGCCAGCAGCTTCAGGGAGTTGAACACTGAAGCTTTCTTT	TRBV7-2	TRBJ1-1	few	-
CASSVGPPHRGGFETQYF	TGTGCCAGCAGCGTAGGACCCCCCCACAGGGGAGGTTTCGAGACCCAGTACTTC	TRBV9	TRBJ2-5	-	-
CAIRPGTSGYNEQFF	TGTGCCATCCGACCGGGGACTAGCGGATACAATGAGCAGTTCTTC	TRBV10-3	TRBJ2-1	few	TRBD2
CASSLVASGRNEQFF	TGCGCCAGCAGCTTGGTGGCTAGCGGGAGAAATGAGCAGTTCTTC	TRBV5-1	TRBJ2-1	-	TRBD2
CASSLGGTDTQYF	TGTGCCAGCAGCTTAGGAGGGACAGATACGCAGTATTTT	TRBV7-2	TRBJ2-3	-	-
CASTGTGANQPQHF	TGTGCCAGTACTGGGACAGGGGCCAATCAGCCCCAGCATTTT	TRBV19	TRBJ1-5	few	TRBD1
CSAGVPGYTF	TGCAGTGCCGGAGTACCTGGCTACACCTTC	TRBV20-1	TRBJ1-2	-	-
CASSKQENTEAFF	TGTGCCAGCAGTAAACAGGAGAACACTGAAGCTTTCTTT	TRBV14	TRBJ1-1	-	-
CATPGRTEEYNEQFF	TGTGCCACCCCAGGGCGGACGGAGGAATACAATGAGCAGTTCTTC	TRBV7-9	TRBJ2-1	-	-
CASSLRASGNQETQYF	TGCGCCAGCAGCTTGAGGGCTAGCGGCAACCAAGAGACCCAGTACTTC	TRBV5-1	TRBJ2-5	-	TRBD2
CASSWTGTSGTDTQYF	TGTGCCAGCAGTTGGACCGGGACTAGCGGCACAGATACGCAGTATTTT	TRBV25-1	TRBJ2-3	few	TRBD2
CASSLGTDSNEKLFF	TGTGCCAGCAGCCTTGGGACGGATTCTAATGAAAAACTGTTTTTT	TRBV14	TRBJ1-4	few	-
CAITGGQGAGEQYF	TGTGCCATCACCGGAGGCCAGGGGGCAGGTGAGCAGTACTTC	TRBV10-3	TRBJ2-7	-	TRBD1
CASTQLQGADTQYF	TGTGCCAGCACCCAGTTGCAGGGAGCAGATACGCAGTATTTT	TRBV5-4	TRBJ2-3	-	-